This section outlines one T cell receptor (beta chain) sequence together with its context. The CDR3 runs to 15 residues. The V segment lost 2 bases and the J segment 2 bases; nucleotides outside the gene matches: 8. The germline CDR1 and CDR2 sequences are GTSNPN and SVGIG (reference sequence). RNA was isolated and reverse transcribed to cDNA, the sequencing template. TCRdb's copy holds only in-frame clones and misses some; the assay was immunoSEQ multiplex PCR. This table holds 110,000 or so clones, roughly 68% found once. This sample is drawn from a study of CD8+ T cells in alopecia areata. What was sequenced was CD4+ T cells sorted from blood. The sequence came from a human donor in good health. This sequence joins TRBV30 and TRBJ1-1; TRBD1 agrees at 7 bases. The CDR3 DNA is TGTGCCTGGAGTACCCCCGGGACAGAAAACACTGAAGCTTTCTTT. This translates into CAWSTPGTENTEAFF.